This T cell receptor beta chain appears in the sequencing data of a study of cytomegalovirus exposure and HLA in healthy donors. General study results and limits: Testing in vitro showed three CMV-associated chains specific for CMV antigens. Cytomegalovirus status was reportedly diagnosed by the classifier with high sensitivity and specificity.

The V gene's germline CDR1 is SGHRS and CDR2 YFSETQ. CDR3 length: 14 amino acids. The V end lost 3 bases, the J end lost 7 bases, and 16 bases lay between the germline ends. With 60 Vbeta and 13 Jbeta primers, the PCR was carried out. TCRdb keeps only in-frame clones here, not all; method: immunoSEQ multiplex PCR. The sample contains about 140,000 clones, approximately 77% of which appear only once. Regarding this clone: The antigen remains unidentified.

The clonotype was recovered from a woman aged 45 to 65 in good health and CMV-seronegative. The specimen was PBMCs. The chain links TRBV5-1 to TRBJ1-2; weak D call: TRBD1 (5 bases). CDR3 nucleotides: TGCGCCAGCAGCTCGGGGGACCAGACGGGTGGCTACACCTTC. Protein: CASSSGDQTGGYTF.